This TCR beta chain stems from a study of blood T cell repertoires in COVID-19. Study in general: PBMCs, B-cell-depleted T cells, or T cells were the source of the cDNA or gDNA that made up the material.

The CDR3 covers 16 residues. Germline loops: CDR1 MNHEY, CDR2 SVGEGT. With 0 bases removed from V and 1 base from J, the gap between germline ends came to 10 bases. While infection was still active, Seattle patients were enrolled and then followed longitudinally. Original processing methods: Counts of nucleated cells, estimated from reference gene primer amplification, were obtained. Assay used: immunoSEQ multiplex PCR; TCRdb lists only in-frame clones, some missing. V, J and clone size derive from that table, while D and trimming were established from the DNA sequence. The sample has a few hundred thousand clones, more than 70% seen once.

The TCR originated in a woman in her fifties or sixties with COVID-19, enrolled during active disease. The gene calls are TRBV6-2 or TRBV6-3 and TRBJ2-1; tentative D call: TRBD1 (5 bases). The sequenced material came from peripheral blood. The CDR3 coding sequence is TGTGCCAGCAGTTACTCCAGGGTAGCATCCTACAATGAGCAGTTCTTC. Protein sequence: CASSYSRVASYNEQFF.